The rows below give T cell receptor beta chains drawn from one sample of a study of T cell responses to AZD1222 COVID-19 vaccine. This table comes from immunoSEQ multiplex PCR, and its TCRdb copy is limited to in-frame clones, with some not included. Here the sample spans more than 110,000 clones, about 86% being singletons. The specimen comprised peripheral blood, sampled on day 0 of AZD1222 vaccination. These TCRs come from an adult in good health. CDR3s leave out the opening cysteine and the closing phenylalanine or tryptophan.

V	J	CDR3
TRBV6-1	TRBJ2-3	ASSERHGGADTQY
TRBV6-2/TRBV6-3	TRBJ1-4	ASSYVTGLLD
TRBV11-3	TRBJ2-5	ASSLGGGGEETQY
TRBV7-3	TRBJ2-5	ASSLQHEETQY
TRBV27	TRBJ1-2	ASSFGTGLGYGYT
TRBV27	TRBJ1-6	ASSYEGASSPLH
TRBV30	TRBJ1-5	AWGAGNSQPQH
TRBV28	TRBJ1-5	ASSQSPGRGNQPQH
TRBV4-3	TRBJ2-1	ASSQVGSGLYNEQF
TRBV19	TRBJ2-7	ASSVGVGGTSEQY
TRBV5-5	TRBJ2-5	ASTLGPSGRAETQY
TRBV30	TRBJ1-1	AWSDGNTEAF
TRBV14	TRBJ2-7	ASSRTRADSYEQY
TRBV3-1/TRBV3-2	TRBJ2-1	ASSQGRLRF
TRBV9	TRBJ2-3	ASSVESGASGSFLDTQY
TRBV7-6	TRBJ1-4	ASSLAPATNEKLF
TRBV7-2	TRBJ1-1	ASSLRMNTEAF
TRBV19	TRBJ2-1	ASSIGIVYNEQF
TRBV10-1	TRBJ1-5	ASSENGNQPQH
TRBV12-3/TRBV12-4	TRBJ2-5	ASSLRVGETQY
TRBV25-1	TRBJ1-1	ASSELSSNTEAF
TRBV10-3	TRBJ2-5	AISELPQGGKETQY
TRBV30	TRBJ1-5	AWRGEPQH
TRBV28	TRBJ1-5	ASSLRQNNQPQH
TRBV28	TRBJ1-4	ASNSFFELF
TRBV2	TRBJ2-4	ASNRGGNIQY
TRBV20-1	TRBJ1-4	SALGAKLF
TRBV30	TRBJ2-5	AWSTTGVETQY
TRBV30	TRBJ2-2	AWSLPTGADGELF
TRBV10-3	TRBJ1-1	AISESRGNTEAF
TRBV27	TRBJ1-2	ASSFLGQGIGDYGYT
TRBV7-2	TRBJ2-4	ASSLVRDVWGDIQY
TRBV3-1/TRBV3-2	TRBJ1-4	ASSQGWGGDEKLF
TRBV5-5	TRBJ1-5	ASSSTFRDRVLNQPQH
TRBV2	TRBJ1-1	ASSVDRGRLEAF
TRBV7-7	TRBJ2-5	ASSLGTSGSQETQY
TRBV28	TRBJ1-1	ASIDTEAF
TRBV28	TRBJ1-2	ASNTGLYNYGYT
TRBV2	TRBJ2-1	ASSVRRTGGEQF
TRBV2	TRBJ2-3	ASSDGLAGDTQY